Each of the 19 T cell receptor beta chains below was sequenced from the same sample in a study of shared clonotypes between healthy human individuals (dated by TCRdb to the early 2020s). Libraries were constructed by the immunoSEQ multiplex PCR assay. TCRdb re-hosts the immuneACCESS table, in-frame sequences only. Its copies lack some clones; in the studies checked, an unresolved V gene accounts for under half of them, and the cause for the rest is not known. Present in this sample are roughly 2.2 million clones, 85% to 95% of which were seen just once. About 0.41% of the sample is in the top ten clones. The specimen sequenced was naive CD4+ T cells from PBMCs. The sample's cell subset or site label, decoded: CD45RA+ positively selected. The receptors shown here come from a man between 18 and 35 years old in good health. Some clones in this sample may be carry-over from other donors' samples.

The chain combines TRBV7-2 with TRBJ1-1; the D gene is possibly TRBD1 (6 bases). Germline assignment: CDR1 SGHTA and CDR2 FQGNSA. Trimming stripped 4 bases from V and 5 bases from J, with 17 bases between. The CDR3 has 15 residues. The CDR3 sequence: CASSSDGGGRTEAFF. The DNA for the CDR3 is TGTGCCAGCAGCTCCGACGGAGGGGGGCGAACTGAAGCTTTCTTT. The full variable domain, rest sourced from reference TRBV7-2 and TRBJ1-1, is GAGVSQSPSNKVTEKGKDVELRCDPISGHTALYWYRQSLGQGLEFLIYFQGNSAPDKSGLPSDRFSAERTGGSVSTLTIQRTQQEDSAVYLCASSSDGGGRTEAFFGQGTRLTVV.

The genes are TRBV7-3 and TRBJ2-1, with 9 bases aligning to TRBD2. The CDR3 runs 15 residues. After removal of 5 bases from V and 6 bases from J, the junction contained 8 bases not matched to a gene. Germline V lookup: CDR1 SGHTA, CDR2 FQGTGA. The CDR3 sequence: CASSPRTSAINEQFF. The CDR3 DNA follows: TGTGCCAGCAGCCCGAGGACTAGCGCCATCAATGAGCAGTTCTTC.

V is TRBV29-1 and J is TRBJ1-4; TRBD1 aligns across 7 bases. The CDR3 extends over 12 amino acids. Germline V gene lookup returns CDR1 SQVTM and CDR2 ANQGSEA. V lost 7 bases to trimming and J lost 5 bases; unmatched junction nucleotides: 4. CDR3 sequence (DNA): TGCAGCGGGGGACAGCCCAATGAAAAACTGTTTTTT. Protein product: CSGGQPNEKLFF.

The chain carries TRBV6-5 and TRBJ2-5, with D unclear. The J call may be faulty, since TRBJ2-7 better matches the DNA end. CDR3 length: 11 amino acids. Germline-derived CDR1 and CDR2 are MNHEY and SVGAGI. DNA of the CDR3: TGTGCCAGCGGAGACCGCTACGAGCAGTACTTC. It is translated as CASGDRYEQYF.

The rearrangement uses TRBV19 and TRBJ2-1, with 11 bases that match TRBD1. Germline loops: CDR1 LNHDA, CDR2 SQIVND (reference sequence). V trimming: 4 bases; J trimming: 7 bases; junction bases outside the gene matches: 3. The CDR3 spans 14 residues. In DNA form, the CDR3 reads TGTGCCAGTAGTAGGGACAGGGGGGGGAATGAGCAGTTCTTC. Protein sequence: CASSRDRGGNEQFF.

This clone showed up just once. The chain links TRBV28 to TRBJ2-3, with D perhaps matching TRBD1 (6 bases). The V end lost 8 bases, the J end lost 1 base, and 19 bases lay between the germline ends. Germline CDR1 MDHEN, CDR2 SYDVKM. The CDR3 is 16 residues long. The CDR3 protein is CASDSLPAGGTDTQYF. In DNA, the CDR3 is TGTGCCAGCGACAGTTTACCGGCAGGGGGCACAGATACGCAGTATTTT.

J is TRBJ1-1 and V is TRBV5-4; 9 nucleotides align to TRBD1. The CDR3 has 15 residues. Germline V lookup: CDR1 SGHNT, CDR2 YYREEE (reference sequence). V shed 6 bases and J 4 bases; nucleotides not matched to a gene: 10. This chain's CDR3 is CASTSGTGWFTEAFF. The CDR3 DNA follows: TGTGCCAGCACCTCCGGGACAGGGTGGTTCACTGAAGCTTTCTTT.

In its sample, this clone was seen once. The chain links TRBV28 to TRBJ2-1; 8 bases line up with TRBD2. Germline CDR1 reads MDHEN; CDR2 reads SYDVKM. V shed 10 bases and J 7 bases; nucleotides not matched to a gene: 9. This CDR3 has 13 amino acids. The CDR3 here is CAISGRFYNEQFF. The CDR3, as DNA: TGTGCCATCAGCGGGAGATTCTATAATGAGCAGTTCTTC.

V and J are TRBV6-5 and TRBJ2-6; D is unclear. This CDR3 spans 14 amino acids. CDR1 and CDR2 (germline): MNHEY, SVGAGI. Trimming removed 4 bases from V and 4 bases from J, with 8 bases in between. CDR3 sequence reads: CASSSSIGANVLTF. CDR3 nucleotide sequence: TGTGCCAGCAGTTCCAGCATAGGGGCCAACGTCCTGACTTTC.

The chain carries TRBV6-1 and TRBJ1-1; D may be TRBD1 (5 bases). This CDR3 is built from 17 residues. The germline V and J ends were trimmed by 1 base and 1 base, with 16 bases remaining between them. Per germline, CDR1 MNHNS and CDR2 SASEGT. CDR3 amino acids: CASSEGERGWGNTEAFF. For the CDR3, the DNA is TGTGCCAGCAGTGAAGGAGAGAGGGGCTGGGGGAACACTGAAGCTTTCTTT.

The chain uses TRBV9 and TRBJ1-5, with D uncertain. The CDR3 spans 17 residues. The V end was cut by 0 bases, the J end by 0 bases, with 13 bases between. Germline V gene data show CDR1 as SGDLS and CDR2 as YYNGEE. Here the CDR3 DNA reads TGTGCCAGCAGCGTAGGGGGTGGAGTCTATAGCAATCAGCCCCAGCATTTT. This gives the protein CASSVGGGVYSNQPQHF.

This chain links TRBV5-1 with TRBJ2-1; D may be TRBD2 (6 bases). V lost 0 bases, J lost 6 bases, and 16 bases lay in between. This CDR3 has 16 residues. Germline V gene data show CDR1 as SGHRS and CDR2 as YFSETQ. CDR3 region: CASSLAASGLGNEQFF. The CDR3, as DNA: TGCGCCAGCAGCTTGGCGGCGTCGGGACTGGGCAATGAGCAGTTCTTC.

The CDR3 DNA reads as TGTGCCAGCTCACCACGGGGAGAAGACGGATCCTACGAGCAGTACTTC. Its translation is CASSPRGEDGSYEQYF. This chain joins TRBV18 and TRBJ2-7; D perhaps matches TRBD2 (5 bases). Germline CDR1 KGHSH, CDR2 LQKENI. CDR3 length equals 16 residues. The V gene lost 1 base and the J gene lost 1 base, with 14 bases spanning the gap.

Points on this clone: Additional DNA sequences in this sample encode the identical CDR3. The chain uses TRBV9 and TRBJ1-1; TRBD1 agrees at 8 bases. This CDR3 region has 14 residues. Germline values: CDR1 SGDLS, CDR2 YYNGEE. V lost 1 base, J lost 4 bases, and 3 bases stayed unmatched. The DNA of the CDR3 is TGTGCCAGCAGCGTAACAGGGGGTAGCACTGAAGCTTTCTTT. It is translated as CASSVTGGSTEAFF.

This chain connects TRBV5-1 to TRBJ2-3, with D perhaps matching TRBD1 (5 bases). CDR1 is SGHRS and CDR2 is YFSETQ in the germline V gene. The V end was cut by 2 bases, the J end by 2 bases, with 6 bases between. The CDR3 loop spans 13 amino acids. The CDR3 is CASSLQATDTQYF. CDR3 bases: TGCGCCAGCAGCTTACAGGCCACAGATACGCAGTATTTT. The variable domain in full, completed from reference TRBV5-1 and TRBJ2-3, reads KAGVTQTPRYLIKTRGQQVTLSCSPISGHRSVSWYQQTPGQGLQFLFEYFSETQRNKGNFPGRFSGRQFSNSRSEMNVSTLELGDSALYLCASSLQATDTQYFGPGTRLTVL.

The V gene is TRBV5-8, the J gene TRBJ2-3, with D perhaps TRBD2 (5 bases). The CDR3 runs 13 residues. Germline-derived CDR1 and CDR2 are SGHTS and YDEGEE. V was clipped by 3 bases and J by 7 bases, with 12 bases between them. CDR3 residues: CASSYSSLNTQYF. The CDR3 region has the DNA TGTGCCAGCAGCTATTCTAGCTTAAATACGCAGTATTTT.

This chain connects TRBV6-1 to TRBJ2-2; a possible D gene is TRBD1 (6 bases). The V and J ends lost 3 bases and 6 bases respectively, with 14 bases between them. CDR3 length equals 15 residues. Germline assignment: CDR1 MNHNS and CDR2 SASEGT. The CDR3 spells CASSEGAGYPGELFF. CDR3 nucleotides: TGTGCCAGCAGTGAGGGGGCAGGGTATCCCGGGGAGCTGTTTTTT.

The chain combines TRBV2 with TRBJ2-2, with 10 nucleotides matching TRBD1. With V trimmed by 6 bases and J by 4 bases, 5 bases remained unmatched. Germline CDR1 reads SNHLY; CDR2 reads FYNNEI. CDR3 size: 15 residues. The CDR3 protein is CASRARTGGTGELFF. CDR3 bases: TGTGCCAGCAGAGCCCGGACAGGGGGCACCGGGGAGCTGTTTTTT.

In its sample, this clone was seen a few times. CDR3: CATSVGPQHF. Here the CDR3 DNA reads TGTGCCACCTCGGTTGGCCCCCAGCATTTT. This chain links TRBV28 with TRBJ1-5, with D unresolved. CDR1 is MDHEN, CDR2 SYDVKM, per germline. Deletions cut 10 bases from V and 10 bases from J, with 11 bases between. The CDR3 runs 10 residues.